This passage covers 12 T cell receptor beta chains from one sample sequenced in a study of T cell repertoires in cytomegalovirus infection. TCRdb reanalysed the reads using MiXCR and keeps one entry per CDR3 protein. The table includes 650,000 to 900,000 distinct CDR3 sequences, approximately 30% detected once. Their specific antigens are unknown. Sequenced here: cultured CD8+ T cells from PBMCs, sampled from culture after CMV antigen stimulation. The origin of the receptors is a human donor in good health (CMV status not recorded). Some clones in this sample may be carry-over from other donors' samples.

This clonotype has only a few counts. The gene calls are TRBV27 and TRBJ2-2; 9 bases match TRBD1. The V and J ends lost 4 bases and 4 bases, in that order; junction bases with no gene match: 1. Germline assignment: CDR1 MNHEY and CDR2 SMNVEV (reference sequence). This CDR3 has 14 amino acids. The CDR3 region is CASSSDRGTGELFF. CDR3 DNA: TGTGCCAGCAGTTCGGACAGGGGCACCGGGGAGCTGTTTTTT.

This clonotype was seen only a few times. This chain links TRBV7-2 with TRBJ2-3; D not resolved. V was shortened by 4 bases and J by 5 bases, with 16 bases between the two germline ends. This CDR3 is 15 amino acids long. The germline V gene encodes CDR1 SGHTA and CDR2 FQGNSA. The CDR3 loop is CASSSITFSLDTQYF. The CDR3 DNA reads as TGTGCCAGCAGCTCAATAACCTTTAGCCTAGATACGCAGTATTTT.

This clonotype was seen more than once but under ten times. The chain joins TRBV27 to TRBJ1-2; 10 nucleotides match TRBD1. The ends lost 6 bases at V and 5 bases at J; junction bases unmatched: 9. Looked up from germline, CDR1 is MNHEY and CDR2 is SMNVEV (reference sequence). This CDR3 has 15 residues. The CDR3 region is CASRERDRGFYGYTF. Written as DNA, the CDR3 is TGTGCCAGCAGGGAACGGGACAGGGGATTTTATGGCTACACCTTC.

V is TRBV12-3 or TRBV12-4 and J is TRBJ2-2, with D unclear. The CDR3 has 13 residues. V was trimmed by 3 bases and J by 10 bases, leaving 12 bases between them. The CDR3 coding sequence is TGTGCCAGCAGTTTGGTCCCCTTGGAGGAGCTGTTTTTT. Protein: CASSLVPLEELFF.

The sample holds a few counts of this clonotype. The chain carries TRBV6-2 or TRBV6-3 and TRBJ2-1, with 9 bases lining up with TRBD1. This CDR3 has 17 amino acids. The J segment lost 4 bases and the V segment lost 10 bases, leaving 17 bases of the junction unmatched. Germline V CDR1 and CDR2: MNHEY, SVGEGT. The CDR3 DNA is TGTGCCACCACGGACACCACGGGGACAGGGCAGTACAATGAGCAGTTCTTC. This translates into CATTDTTGTGQYNEQFF.

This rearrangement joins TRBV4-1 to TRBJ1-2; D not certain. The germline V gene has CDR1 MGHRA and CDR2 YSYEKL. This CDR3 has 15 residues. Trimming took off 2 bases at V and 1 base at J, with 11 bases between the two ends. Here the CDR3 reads CASSQTLGINYGYTF. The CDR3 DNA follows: TGCGCCAGCAGCCAAACATTAGGGATTAACTATGGCTACACCTTC.

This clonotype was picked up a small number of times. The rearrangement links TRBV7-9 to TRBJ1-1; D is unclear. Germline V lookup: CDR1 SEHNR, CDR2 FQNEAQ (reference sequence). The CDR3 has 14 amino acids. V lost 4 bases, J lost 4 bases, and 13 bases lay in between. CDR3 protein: CASSSLLGFTEAFF. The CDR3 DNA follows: TGTGCCAGCAGCTCCCTACTGGGGTTCACTGAAGCTTTCTTT.

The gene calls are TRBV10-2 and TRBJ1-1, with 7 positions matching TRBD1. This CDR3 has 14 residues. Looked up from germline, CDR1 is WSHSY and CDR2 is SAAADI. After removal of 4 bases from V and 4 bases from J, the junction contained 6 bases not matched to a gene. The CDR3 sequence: CASSVDRVRTEAFF. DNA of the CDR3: TGCGCCAGCAGTGTAGACAGGGTGCGCACTGAAGCTTTCTTT.

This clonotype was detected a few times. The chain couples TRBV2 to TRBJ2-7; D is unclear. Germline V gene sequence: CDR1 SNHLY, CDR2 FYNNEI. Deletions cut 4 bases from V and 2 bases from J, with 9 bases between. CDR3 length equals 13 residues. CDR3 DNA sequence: TGTGCCAGCAGTGGAGGCAACACCTACGAGCAGTACGTC. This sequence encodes CASSGGNTYEQYV.

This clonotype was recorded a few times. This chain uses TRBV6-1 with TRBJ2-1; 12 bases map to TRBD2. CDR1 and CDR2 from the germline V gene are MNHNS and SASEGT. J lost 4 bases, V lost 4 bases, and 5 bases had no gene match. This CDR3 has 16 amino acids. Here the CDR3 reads CASSGPSGGAYNEQFF. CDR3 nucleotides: TGTGCCAGCAGTGGTCCTAGCGGGGGGGCGTACAATGAGCAGTTCTTC.

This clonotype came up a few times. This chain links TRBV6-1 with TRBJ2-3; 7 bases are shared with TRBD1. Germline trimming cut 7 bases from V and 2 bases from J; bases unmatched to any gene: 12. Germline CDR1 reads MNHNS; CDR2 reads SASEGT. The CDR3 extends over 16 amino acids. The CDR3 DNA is TGTGCCAGCATACAACCGGGACAGATACCCACAGATACGCAGTATTTT. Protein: CASIQPGQIPTDTQYF.

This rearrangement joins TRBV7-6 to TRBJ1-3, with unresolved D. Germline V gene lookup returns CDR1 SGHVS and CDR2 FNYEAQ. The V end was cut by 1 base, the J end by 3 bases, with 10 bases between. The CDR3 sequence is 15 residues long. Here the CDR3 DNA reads TGTGCCAGCAGCTTAGTCTTGGACGGTGGAAACACCATATATTTT. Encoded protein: CASSLVLDGGNTIYF.